These 20 T cell receptor beta chains share one sample of origin, sequenced in a study of a mutant IDH1 vaccine in newly diagnosed glioma. The repertoire was sequenced with immunoSEQ multiplex PCR; TCRdb's copy has only in-frame clones and lacks some. The sample holds fewer than 70,000 clones, about 90% seen once. Time point defined: week 5, during vaccination. Every vaccination contained 300 ug of the mutant IDH1 20-mer peptide and was paired with topical imiquimod. The antigens for these receptors are not known. The source material was PBMCs, sampled from a glioma patient whose treatment included an IDH1 peptide vaccine. These receptors all come from a woman in her forties with glioma.

The rearrangement uses TRBV14 and TRBJ2-7; 8 bases map to TRBD1. This CDR3 has 17 amino acids. V shed 3 bases, J shed 1 base, and the junction held 11 bases outside the gene matches. Germline-derived CDR1 and CDR2 are SGHDN and FVKESK. The CDR3 DNA reads TGTGCCAGCAGCCAGAGGGGAGGACAGGGCCATTCCTACGAGCAGTACTTC. Its translation is CASSQRGGQGHSYEQYF. Together with reference TRBV14 and TRBJ2-7, the CDR3 gives the full variable domain: EAGVTQFPSHSVIEKGQTVTLRCDPISGHDNLYWYRRVMGKEIKFLLHFVKESKQDESGMPNNRFLAERTGGTYSTLKVQPAELEDSGVYFCASSQRGGQGHSYEQYFGPGTRLTVT.

The chain combines TRBV4-3 with TRBJ1-2; 7 nucleotides agree with TRBD1. V lost 3 bases and J lost 4; bases outside the gene matches: 2. The CDR3 sequence is 13 residues long. CDR1 is LGHNA, CDR2 YSLEER, per germline. CDR3 coding DNA: TGCGCCAGCAGCCAGGACAGGCGCTATGGCTACACCTTC. This sequence encodes CASSQDRRYGYTF.

This chain connects TRBV28 to TRBJ1-1; D is unresolved. V gave up 5 bases and J gave up 3 bases, with 1 base separating them. The CDR3 extends over 10 amino acids. Germline loops: CDR1 MDHEN, CDR2 SYDVKM. CDR3 amino acids: CASSDTEAFF. CDR3 bases: TGTGCCAGCAGTGACACTGAAGCTTTCTTT. Together with reference TRBV28 and TRBJ1-1, the CDR3 gives the full variable domain: DVKVTQSSRYLVKRTGEKVFLECVQDMDHENMFWYRQDPGLGLRLIYFSYDVKMKEKGDIPEGYSVSREKKERFSLILESASTNQTSMYLCASSDTEAFFGQGTRLTVV.

The chain is built from TRBV10-2 and TRBJ1-1; D remains unclear. The CDR3 is 12 residues long. The germline V gene encodes CDR1 WSHSY and CDR2 SAAADI. The V and J ends lost 7 bases and 1 base respectively, with 7 bases between them. The CDR3 is CASNKGNTEAFF. The CDR3 DNA sequence: TGCGCCAGCAATAAGGGGAACACTGAAGCTTTCTTT.

V and J are TRBV5-4 and TRBJ1-1; 7 nucleotides align to TRBD1. The trim removed 3 bases at V and 3 bases at J, leaving 14 bases unmatched. Germline V gene lookup returns CDR1 SGHNT and CDR2 YYREEE (reference sequence). The CDR3 runs to 17 residues. CDR3 DNA sequence: TGTGCCAGCAGCTCCAGACAGGGTTCGAACGGCGACACTGAAGCTTTCTTT. This translates into CASSSRQGSNGDTEAFF.

The chain combines TRBV21-1 with TRBJ2-7; the table names TRBD2, a call not compared with the DNA. TRBV21-1 is recorded as a pseudogene. The CDR3 sequence is 16 residues long. DNA for the CDR3: TGTGCCAGCAGCAAAGAGAGCCTAGCGGGATCCTACGAGCAGTACTTC. This gives the protein CASSKESLAGSYEQYF.

The chain carries TRBV18 and TRBJ2-2; 7 bases agree with TRBD1. Trimming took 5 bases from V and 0 from J; bases not matched to a gene: 3. This CDR3 contains 15 residues. CDR1 is KGHSH and CDR2 is LQKENI in the germline V gene. CDR3 sequence (DNA): TGTGCCAGCTCATCGACAGGGTCGAACACCGGGGAGCTGTTTTTT. This translates into CASSSTGSNTGELFF.

This clone came up a few times. The chain couples TRBV5-5 to TRBJ2-7, with D perhaps TRBD2 (5 bases). Germline CDR1 and CDR2: SGHKS and YYEKEE (reference sequence). Trimming took off 5 bases at V and 6 bases at J, with 15 bases between the two ends. This CDR3 comprises 13 residues. The CDR3 DNA reads TGTGCCAGCAGTCTAATCGGGGTGGGCGAGCAGTACTTC. It encodes CASSLIGVGEQYF.

The chain recombines TRBV7-2 with TRBJ2-5; TRBD2 agrees at 12 bases. This CDR3 region has 16 residues. Germline V gene lookup returns CDR1 SGHTA and CDR2 FQGNSA. The ends lost 3 bases at V and 4 bases at J; junction bases unmatched: 6. The CDR3 loop reads CASSLQASGGGETQYF. The CDR3 coding sequence is TGTGCCAGCAGCTTGCAGGCTAGCGGGGGGGGAGAGACCCAGTACTTC.

As to this clone: This CDR3 is also generated by other DNA sequences in the sample. The chain joins TRBV5-1 to TRBJ2-3; tentative D call: TRBD2 (6 bases). The length of the CDR3 is 14 residues. CDR1 is SGHRS and CDR2 is YFSETQ in the germline V gene. V gave up 2 bases and J gave up 5 bases, with 12 bases separating them. The CDR3 nucleotides are TGCGCCAGCAGCTTAGGCGGGGTAGGAGATACGCAGTATTTT. Its translation: CASSLGGVGDTQYF.

This chain connects TRBV10-3 to TRBJ2-7; 11 bases map to TRBD2. This CDR3 region has 15 residues. Per the germline V gene, CDR1 is ENHRY and CDR2 is SYGVKD. Trimming removed 0 bases from V and 5 bases from J; junction bases left unmatched: 3. CDR3 amino acids: CAISESTSGKHEQYF. The CDR3, as DNA: TGTGCCATCAGTGAGTCGACTAGCGGGAAGCACGAGCAGTACTTC.

V usage is TRBV2 and J usage is TRBJ1-2; unclear D gene. CDR1 SNHLY and CDR2 FYNNEI come from the germline V gene. Trimming cost V 5 bases and J 1 base, with 5 bases left between them. There are 12 residues in the CDR3. In DNA, the CDR3 is TGTGCCAGCAGTCAGATTAACTATGGCTACACCTTC. Its protein product is CASSQINYGYTF.

The chain has TRBV7-2 and TRBJ2-7; no reliable D call. This CDR3 has 12 amino acids. V lost 5 bases, J lost 6 bases, and 11 bases lay in between. The V gene's germline CDR1 is SGHTA and CDR2 FQGNSA. CDR3 bases: TGTGCCAGCAGCCCGATATCTTTCGAGCAGTACTTC. Protein product: CASSPISFEQYF.

V is TRBV19 and J is TRBJ2-3, with D possibly being TRBD2 (6 bases). The CDR3 is 14 residues long. Looked up from germline, CDR1 is LNHDA and CDR2 is SQIVND (reference sequence). Trimming stripped 4 bases from V and 1 base from J, with 9 bases between. The CDR3 DNA reads as TGTGCCAGTAGTACGGGGACTGGCACAGATACGCAGTATTTT. Translation: CASSTGTGTDTQYF.

The table lists this clone with a count of one. The chain has TRBV7-2 and TRBJ2-5; 8 nucleotides line up with TRBD2. The J segment lost 2 bases and the V segment lost 5 bases, leaving 7 bases of the junction unmatched. CDR1 and CDR2 from the germline V gene are SGHTA and FQGNSA. This CDR3 contains 15 residues. CDR3 nucleotides: TGTGCCAGCAGCGAGAGCGGGGGCCGGCAAGAGACCCAGTACTTC. Its translation is CASSESGGRQETQYF.

V gene TRBV7-6 combines with J gene TRBJ2-7; the D is unclear. Germline lookup yields CDR1 SGHVS and CDR2 FNYEAQ. V dropped 0 bases and J dropped 0 bases, with 15 bases sitting between them. The CDR3 length is 17 residues. The CDR3 region has the DNA TGTGCCAGCAGCTTAGCCCAAGGGTGGGCGAACTCCTACGAGCAGTACTTC. It codes for CASSLAQGWANSYEQYF.

The CDR3 spells CASSTGFGGDTQYF. As DNA, the CDR3 is TGTGCCAGCTCAACAGGGTTCGGTGGAGATACGCAGTATTTT. The J gene is TRBJ2-3, the V gene TRBV18, with D perhaps TRBD1 (6 bases). The germline gives CDR1 KGHSH, CDR2 LQKENI. V shed 5 bases and J shed 5 bases, with 14 bases lying between them. CDR3 length: 14 residues.

The V and J genes are TRBV18 and TRBJ2-2, with D tentatively TRBD1 or TRBD2 (5 bases each). The CDR3 is 15 residues long. CDR1 and CDR2 from the germline V gene are KGHSH and LQKENI. V lost 3 bases and J 5 bases, leaving 13 bases between the germline ends. CDR3 nucleotides: TGTGCCAGCTCACCGGGGACCACCCCTACCGGGGAGCTGTTTTTT. This codes for CASSPGTTPTGELFF.

The V and J genes are TRBV12-5 and TRBJ2-7; D perhaps matches TRBD1 (6 bases). CDR3 size: 15 residues. Trimming cost V 0 bases and J 4 bases, with 13 bases left between them. CDR1 is LGHNT, CDR2 FRNRAP, per germline. CDR3 sequence: CASGLVTGLLYEQYF. CDR3 bases: TGTGCTAGTGGTTTGGTAACAGGGTTGCTTTACGAGCAGTACTTC.

This sequence joins TRBV15 and TRBJ1-1, with D unclear. The V gene lost 5 bases and the J gene lost 0 bases, with 10 bases spanning the gap. Per the germline V gene, CDR1 is LNHNV and CDR2 is YYDKDF (reference sequence). This CDR3 has 14 amino acids. The CDR3 DNA follows: TGTGCCACCAGCGGCTCTCAGGTGAACACTGAAGCTTTCTTT. Encoded protein: CATSGSQVNTEAFF.